Each of the 27 T cell receptor beta chains below was sequenced from the same sample in a study of T cells in Graves' hyperthyroidism and ophthalmopathy. Authors of the study amplified TCR beta CDR3 regions from RNA transcripts. HTBI primers were used for first-round RT-PCR of the TCR CDR3. TCRdb redid the calling of the multiplex PCR reads with MiXCR, one entry per CDR3 protein. The sample carries 90,000 to 120,000 distinct CDR3 sequences, 15% to 20% recorded once. Sequencing used blood. These receptor sequences come from a woman aged 45-65 years with Graves' hyperthyroidism.

This clonotype was seen at least ten times. This chain connects TRBV20-1 to TRBJ2-5; unclear D gene. V shed 4 bases and J shed 5 bases, with 20 bases lying between them. The length of the CDR3 is 15 residues. CDR1 and CDR2 from the germline V gene are DFQATT and SNEGSKA (reference sequence). CDR3 nucleotides: TGCAGTGCTACATTGTGGGCAGGTCCGACGGAGACCCAGTACTTC. Protein product: CSATLWAGPTETQYF.

This clonotype has ten or more counts. The rearrangement uses TRBV28 and TRBJ1-2, with unresolved D. V was shortened by 6 bases and J by 8 bases, with 13 bases between the two germline ends. This CDR3 comprises 12 residues. Germline V gives CDR1 MDHEN, CDR2 SYDVKM. The CDR3 nucleotides are TGTGCCAGCAGCCCTGACCTCCGCGGCTACACCTTC. Translated, it gives CASSPDLRGYTF.

In this sample, this clonotype turned up many times. The chain uses TRBV28 and TRBJ2-7, with 10 positions matching TRBD1. V shed 7 bases and J 4 bases; nucleotides not matched to a gene: 7. Germline V gene sequence: CDR1 MDHEN, CDR2 SYDVKM. The CDR3 length is 14 residues. The CDR3 DNA reads as TGTGCCAGCACCTTGACAGGGGGCACGTACGAGCAGTACTTC. Translation gives CASTLTGGTYEQYF.

At least ten counts were recorded for this clonotype. The gene calls are TRBV6-1 and TRBJ2-7; D remains ambiguous. Looked up from germline, CDR1 is MNHNS and CDR2 is SASEGT. This CDR3 comprises 12 residues. Trimming took 4 bases from V and 2 from J, leaving 6 bases between them. The CDR3 region is CASSGLAYEQYV. The CDR3 nucleotides are TGTGCCAGCAGTGGACTGGCCTACGAGCAGTACGTC.

This clonotype was recorded many times. In nucleotides, the CDR3 is TGTGCCAGCAGCGCCAATGAGCAGTTCTTC. Protein sequence: CASSANEQFF. The chain combines TRBV28 with TRBJ2-1; D remains unclear. Germline V gene sequence: CDR1 MDHEN, CDR2 SYDVKM. Trimming took off 6 bases at V and 6 bases at J, with 3 bases between the two ends. There are 10 residues in the CDR3.

Many counts were recorded for this clonotype. This sequence joins TRBV11-3 and TRBJ2-1; D gene ambiguous. The CDR3 spans 14 residues. Germline CDR1 is SGHNT and CDR2 is YENEEA. Trimming removed 5 bases at V and 8 bases at J, with 16 bases between. CDR3 amino acids: CASSNRQSWDEQFF. As DNA, the CDR3 is TGTGCCAGCAGCAACCGACAAAGTTGGGATGAGCAGTTCTTC. Filled out from reference TRBV11-3 and TRBJ2-1, the complete variable domain reads EAGVVQSPRYKIIEKKQPVAFWCNPISGHNTLYWYLQNLGQGPELLIRYENEEAVDDSQLPKDRFSAERLKGVDSTLKIQPAELGDSAVYLCASSNRQSWDEQFFGPGTRLTVL.

This clonotype was recorded at least ten times. The rearrangement joins TRBV28 to TRBJ1-2; 10 positions match TRBD1. The germline V gene has CDR1 MDHEN and CDR2 SYDVKM. The CDR3 spans 16 residues. V was pared by 5 bases and J by 1 base, with 7 bases of the junction left unmatched. The CDR3 region has the DNA TGTGCCAGCAGTCAAGGGGGACAGGGGAATAACTATGGCTACACCTTC. This codes for CASSQGGQGNNYGYTF.

This clonotype occurred many times. This rearrangement joins TRBV18 to TRBJ1-3; D call uncertain. CDR1 is KGHSH and CDR2 is LQKENI in the germline V gene. The CDR3 loop spans 17 amino acids. Trimming took off 2 bases at V and 0 bases at J, with 14 bases between the two ends. This CDR3 reads CASSPRTSGRSGNTIYF. In DNA form, the CDR3 reads TGTGCCAGCTCACCAAGAACAAGTGGACGCTCTGGAAACACCATATATTTT.

This clonotype was detected many times. J is TRBJ2-2 and V is TRBV11-2; D is uncertain. V lost 3 bases and J 5 bases, leaving 7 bases between the germline ends. This CDR3 has 13 residues. The germline V gene has CDR1 SGHAT and CDR2 FQNNGV. The CDR3 is CASSFSGTGELFF. The CDR3 DNA is TGTGCCAGCAGCTTTTCTGGTACCGGGGAGCTGTTTTTT.

This clonotype appeared many times. This chain connects TRBV3-1 to TRBJ1-1, with TRBD1 as a possible D gene (5 bases). Germline V lookup: CDR1 LGHDT, CDR2 YNNKEL (reference sequence). V lost 0 bases and J lost 5, with 13 bases in between. The length of the CDR3 is 15 residues. CDR3 amino acids: CASSQDPAGFTEAFF. Written as DNA, the CDR3 is TGTGCCAGCAGCCAAGATCCGGCAGGGTTTACTGAAGCTTTCTTT.

This clonotype was recorded at least ten times. The chain employs TRBV4-1 and TRBJ2-1; 7 bases agree with TRBD1. Germline CDR1 MGHRA, CDR2 YSYEKL. The length of the CDR3 is 16 residues. The trim removed 0 bases at V and 7 bases at J, leaving 9 bases unmatched. The CDR3: CASSQDLRTGLNEQFF. The CDR3 nucleotides are TGCGCCAGCAGCCAAGATCTGAGGACAGGATTGAATGAGCAGTTCTTC.

This clonotype was seen repeatedly, ten times or more. The genes are TRBV7-9 and TRBJ2-7; D call uncertain. V gave up 11 bases and J gave up 5 bases, with 25 bases separating them. This CDR3 is built from 15 residues. The V gene's germline CDR1 is SEHNR and CDR2 FQNEAQ (reference sequence). The CDR3 protein is CAATQRGMSWDEQYF. In DNA, the CDR3 is TGTGCCGCAACCCAAAGAGGAATGAGCTGGGACGAGCAGTACTTC. Supplemented by reference TRBV7-9 and TRBJ2-7, the full variable domain reads DTGVSQNPRHKITKRGQNVTFRCDPISEHNRLYWYRQTLGQGPEFLTYFQNEAQLEKSRLLSDRFSAERPKGSFSTLEIQRTEQGDSAMYLCAATQRGMSWDEQYFGPGTRLTVT.

This clonotype was seen just once. CDR3 loop: CASSPKPNRGHGYTF. The CDR3 nucleotides read TGTGCCAGCAGCCCCAAACCCAACAGGGGGCATGGCTACACCTTC. The V call is TRBV7-2, the J call TRBJ1-2, with TRBD1 matching 9 bases. CDR3 size: 15 residues. With V trimmed by 5 bases and J by 6 bases, 10 bases remained unmatched. Germline lookup yields CDR1 SGHTA and CDR2 FQGNSA.

V and J are TRBV5-6 and TRBJ2-6; D not resolved. This CDR3 is 14 amino acids long. V lost 0 bases, J lost 2 bases, and 3 bases lay in between. Germline CDR1 and CDR2: SGHDT and YYEEEE. CDR3 sequence: CASSLGAGANVLTF. The CDR3 DNA reads TGTGCCAGCAGCTTGGGTGCTGGGGCCAACGTCCTGACTTTC.

This clonotype was recorded a few times. The V call is TRBV6-4, the J call TRBJ2-1; TRBD2 matches at 14 bases. Germline trimming cut 5 bases from V and 10 bases from J; bases unmatched to any gene: 10. Germline-derived CDR1 and CDR2 are MRHNA and SNTAGT. The CDR3 sequence is 16 residues long. The CDR3 DNA reads as TGTGCCAGCAGTCGACTAGCGGGAGGGGGACCGGGAGAGCAGTTCTTC. As protein: CASSRLAGGGPGEQFF.

This clonotype has a count of ten or more. The J gene is TRBJ2-2, the V gene TRBV5-1; TRBD2 aligns across 7 bases. Germline-derived CDR1 and CDR2 are SGHRS and YFSETQ. Unmatched junction bases numbered 5, after V lost 0 bases and J lost 3 bases. The CDR3 totals 16 residues. For the CDR3, the DNA is TGCGCCAGCAGCTTGGAGGGCGGGAGTTACACCGGGGAGCTGTTTTTT. Amino acid sequence: CASSLEGGSYTGELFF.

There are many counts of this clonotype. The V call is TRBV7-8, the J call TRBJ1-4, with D possibly being TRBD1 (6 bases). V dropped 2 bases and J dropped 2 bases, with 9 bases sitting between them. The CDR3 has 15 amino acids. Looked up from germline, CDR1 is SGHVS and CDR2 is FQNEAQ. The CDR3, as DNA: TGTGCCAGCAGCTTACTCAGGGGCACTAATGAAAAACTGTTTTTT. Translation: CASSLLRGTNEKLFF.

The V call is TRBV28, the J call TRBJ2-3, with D possibly being TRBD2 (6 bases). CDR3 length: 14 residues. Trimming cost V 5 bases and J 6 bases, with 15 bases left between them. The V gene's germline CDR1 is MDHEN and CDR2 SYDVKM. DNA for the CDR3: TGTGCCAGCAGTACGACTGGGGGGAAGGATACGCAGTATTTT. This sequence encodes CASSTTGGKDTQYF.

There are many counts of this clonotype. J is TRBJ1-2 and V is TRBV5-5, with unresolved D. Trimming shortened V by 2 bases and J by 1 base, and 9 bases separated the two germline ends. The CDR3 extends over 14 amino acids. CDR1 is SGHKS, CDR2 YYEKEE, per germline (reference sequence). Written as DNA, the CDR3 is TGTGCCAGCAGCTTCAGCTGGGGTAACTATGGCTACACCTTC. It codes for CASSFSWGNYGYTF.

This clonotype was counted many times. The chain carries TRBV29-1 and TRBJ1-1; maybe TRBD1 (6 bases). CDR1 and CDR2 (germline): SQVTM, ANQGSEA. This CDR3 spans 12 amino acids. The germline V and J ends were trimmed by 2 bases and 3 bases, with 7 bases remaining between them. The CDR3 nucleotides are TGCAGCGTTGAAAGGGGGGACACTGAAGCTTTCTTT. Translation gives CSVERGDTEAFF.

The table lists this clonotype with many counts. The chain combines TRBV20-1 with TRBJ1-1, with unresolved D. There are 13 residues in the CDR3. The V gene lost 0 bases and the J gene lost 0 bases, with 5 bases spanning the gap. Germline CDR1 and CDR2: DFQATT and SNEGSKA (reference sequence). CDR3 amino acids: CSARDPMNTEAFF. CDR3 bases: TGCAGTGCTAGAGATCCCATGAACACTGAAGCTTTCTTT.

In its sample, this clonotype was seen a few times. The chain couples TRBV6-5 to TRBJ2-3; the match to TRBD2 covers 9 bases. CDR1 and CDR2 (germline): MNHEY, SVGAGI. V was pared by 4 bases and J by 9 bases, with 8 bases of the junction left unmatched. The CDR3 is 14 residues long. CDR3 protein: CASSSGFSGRTQYF. The CDR3 DNA reads TGTGCCAGCAGTTCGGGGTTTAGCGGGAGAACGCAGTATTTT.

The CDR3 loop is CASSLAASGSSETQYF. CDR3 DNA: TGTGCCAGCAGCTTAGCGGCTAGCGGGAGTTCGGAGACCCAGTACTTC. This chain connects TRBV11-2 to TRBJ2-5; TRBD2 agrees at 10 bases. After removal of 1 base from V and 5 bases from J, the junction contained 7 bases not matched to a gene. The germline V gene has CDR1 SGHAT and CDR2 FQNNGV. The CDR3 is 16 residues long.

The chain uses TRBV4-1 and TRBJ1-2; 7 bases are a match to TRBD1. Germline CDR1 MGHRA, CDR2 YSYEKL. The ends lost 1 base at V and 4 bases at J; junction bases unmatched: 9. This CDR3 region has 16 residues. CDR3 DNA: TGCGCCAGCAGCCAAGTAGCCCGGACAGGTGTCTATGGCTACACCTTC. It yields the protein CASSQVARTGVYGYTF.

This clonotype was detected many times. The chain employs TRBV13 and TRBJ2-2, with 9 bases matching TRBD2. Germline-derived CDR1 and CDR2 are PRHDT and FYEKMQ (reference sequence). V was pared by 5 bases and J by 3 bases, with 7 bases of the junction left unmatched. The CDR3 is made up of 16 amino acids. The CDR3 here is CASSDIAGAYTGELFF. Here the CDR3 DNA reads TGTGCCAGCAGCGATATAGCGGGAGCCTACACCGGGGAGCTGTTTTTT.

The chain uses TRBV20-1 and TRBJ1-1; 8 positions match TRBD1. V dropped 2 bases and J dropped 7; count of bases not matched to a gene: 9. Germline V gene sequence: CDR1 DFQATT, CDR2 SNEGSKA (reference sequence). The CDR3 has 14 residues. The CDR3 loop reads CSARRDRGGREAFF. CDR3 DNA: TGCAGTGCTAGAAGAGACAGGGGAGGACGTGAAGCTTTCTTT.

This clonotype has more than one count but fewer than ten. A read error may explain this, as a much larger clone is one base away. The CDR3 sequence is CASSASPCNEQFF. DNA of the CDR3: TGTGCCAGCAGCGCGTCCCCCTGCAATGAGCAGTTCTTC. The J gene is TRBJ2-1, the V gene TRBV9, with D unresolved. The V gene lost 3 bases and the J gene lost 6 bases, with 10 bases spanning the gap. CDR1 is SGDLS, CDR2 YYNGEE, per germline. This CDR3 has 13 residues. Full variable domain (missing parts from reference TRBV9 and TRBJ2-1): DSGVTQTPKHLITATGQRVTLRCSPRSGDLSVYWYQQSLDQGLQFLIQYYNGEERAKGNILERFSAQQFPDLHSELNLSSLELGDSALYFCASSASPCNEQFFGPGTRLTVL.